This TCR beta chain was documented in a study of T cell changes during pregnancy in multiple sclerosis. The assay was immunoSEQ multiplex PCR, and TCRdb's table has in-frame clones only and misses some. The sample has tens of thousands of clones; approximately 92% are singletons. Germline V lookup: CDR1 MDHEN, CDR2 SYDVKM. This CDR3 has 17 amino acids. After removal of 5 bases from V and 3 bases from J, the junction contained 15 bases not matched to a gene. V and J are TRBV28 and TRBJ2-7; 8 positions agree with TRBD2. The material was peripheral blood, obtained in the third trimester of pregnancy. This sequence originates from a female donor in good health, enrolled as a control in a pregnancy study. In DNA form, the CDR3 reads TGTGCCAGCAGTCTAGGACTCGCGGGGGGACTAGGCTACGAGCAGTACTTC. Its protein is CASSLGLAGGLGYEQYF. The full variable domain, completed using reference TRBV28 and TRBJ2-7, is DVKVTQSSRYLVKRTGEKVFLECVQDMDHENMFWYRQDPGLGLRLIYFSYDVKMKEKGDIPEGYSVSREKKERFSLILESASTNQTSMYLCASSLGLAGGLGYEQYFGPGTRLTVT.